This T cell receptor beta chain is drawn from a study of blood T cell repertoires in COVID-19. Whole-study context: PBMCs, B-cell-depleted T cells, or T cells were the source of the cDNA or gDNA that made up the material.

The CDR3 runs 11 residues. V shed 5 bases and J shed 11 bases, with 12 bases lying between them. Cohort 3 donors counted as recovered after two negative PCRs, clearance, or resolved symptoms. For this clone: The CDR3 ends on some other residue instead of the conserved phenylalanine or tryptophan, so this is likely a read error.

Authors' data handling: The authors estimated nucleated cell counts from reference gene primer amplification. Clones were sequenced by immunoSEQ multiplex PCR, and TCRdb holds only the in-frame ones, with some missing. Clone size and V and J calls were adopted from that table, with D and trimming inferred from the DNA. The sample comprises 180,000 or so clones, about 91% of which are singletons, and roughly 0.77% rests with the top ten. The clonotype originates from a young woman who had recovered from COVID-19. Sequencing was carried out using PBMCs or T cells enriched from blood (not recorded which). J is TRBJ1-1 and V is TRBV12-3 or TRBV12-4; TRBD1 might be the D (5 bases). The CDR3 sequence is CASSKGNLAFL. The CDR3 DNA reads TGTGCCAGCAGTAAGGGGAATTTGGCTTTCCTT.